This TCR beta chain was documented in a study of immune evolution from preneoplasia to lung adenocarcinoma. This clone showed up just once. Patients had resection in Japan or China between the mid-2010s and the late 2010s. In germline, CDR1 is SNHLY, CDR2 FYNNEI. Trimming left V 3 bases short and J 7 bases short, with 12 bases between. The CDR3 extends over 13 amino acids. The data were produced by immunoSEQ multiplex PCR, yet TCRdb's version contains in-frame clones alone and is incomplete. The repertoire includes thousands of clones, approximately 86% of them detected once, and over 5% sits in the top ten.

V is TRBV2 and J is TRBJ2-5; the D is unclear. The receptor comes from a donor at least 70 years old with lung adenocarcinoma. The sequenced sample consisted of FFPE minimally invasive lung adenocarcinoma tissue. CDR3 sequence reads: CASSDVGLVTQYF. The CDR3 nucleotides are TGTGCCAGCAGTGACGTGGGGTTAGTGACCCAGTACTTC.